One sample yielded the 2 T cell receptor beta chains listed below, sequenced in a study of shared clonotypes between healthy human individuals. Assay used: immunoSEQ multiplex PCR; TCRdb lists only in-frame clones, some missing. The sample records about 1.1 million clones, around 82% being singletons. Sequenced input: memory CD4+ T cells from PBMCs. Subset here: CD45RA-negative fraction. All receptors come from a man aged 18 to 29 in good health. Some clones in this sample may be carry-over from other donors' samples.

The DNA for the CDR3 is TGTGCCAGCTCGGAGGGGGGCCCTGGGGCCAACGTCCTGACTTTC. It translates to CASSEGGPGANVLTF. The genes are TRBV18 and TRBJ2-6; either TRBD1 or TRBD2 may supply D (6 bases each). Trimming removed 6 bases at V and 2 bases at J, with 11 bases between. The length of the CDR3 is 15 residues. Germline V CDR1 and CDR2: KGHSH, LQKENI.

This chain connects TRBV7-9 to TRBJ1-3; no clear D. Between the trimmed V and J ends, which lost 4 bases and 0 bases, there was a span of 13 bases. The CDR3 runs to 16 residues. From germline, CDR1 is SEHNR and CDR2 FQNEAQ (reference sequence). Here the CDR3 reads CASSSRNPSSGNTIYF. The CDR3 region has the DNA TGTGCCAGCAGCTCTAGAAACCCCAGCTCTGGAAACACCATATATTTT.